The entry below describes one T cell receptor beta chain. The antigen is unknown. The sample comes from a study of T cells expressing NK-cell markers. Across the whole study: CD3+CD56+NKG2C+, CD3+CD56+NKG2C- and CD3+CD56-NKG2C+ T cells, once sorted, supplied the TCR beta repertoires. Whole-study results and caveats: The leading position in the CD3+CD56-NKG2C+ fraction of a few donors also went to these clonotypes.

This CDR3 comprises 17 residues. Germline V CDR1 and CDR2: DFQATT, SNEGSKA (reference sequence). TCRdb re-called the 5' RACE reads, yielding one record per CDR3 amino acid sequence without DNA. Its listing shows roughly 390,000 distinct CDR3 sequences. Sequenced material: blood T cells: a sorted CD56 or NKG2C T cell subset, CD4+ or CD8+ T cells, or bulk PBMC T cells (not recorded which). The TCR comes from a woman between 50 and 59 years old in good health. The chain joins TRBV20-1 to TRBJ2-1; the TRBD2 assignment by TCRdb is unverifiable without DNA. The CDR3 loop is CSARVYLAGLADNEQFF.